One sample yielded the 23 T cell receptor beta chains listed below, sequenced in a study of T cell clones after liver transplantation. Clones were read by immunoSEQ multiplex PCR, and TCRdb kept only the in-frame ones, dropping some. Of 85,000 to 130,000 clones listed, roughly 80% are singletons. The input for sequencing was CD4+ T cells from blood, taken before liver transplant. The receptors shown here come from a human donor who received a liver transplant.

This clone was counted once. V usage is TRBV7-9 and J usage is TRBJ1-1; D possibly corresponds to TRBD1 (5 bases). The CDR3 has 14 residues. V lost 2 bases and J lost 0, with 7 bases in between. Germline V gene data show CDR1 as SEHNR and CDR2 as FQNEAQ (reference sequence). The CDR3 spells CASSLPGMNTEAFF. In DNA form, the CDR3 reads TGTGCCAGCAGCTTACCAGGGATGAACACTGAAGCTTTCTTT.

This chain joins TRBV27 and TRBJ2-2; no reliable D call. The CDR3 covers 14 residues. Germline V gives CDR1 MNHEY, CDR2 SMNVEV (reference sequence). The V and J ends lost 0 bases and 1 base respectively, with 3 bases between them. CDR3 DNA sequence: TGTGCCAGCAGTTTATCCTGGAACACCGGGGAGCTGTTTTTT. This translates into CASSLSWNTGELFF.

This clone came up once. The identical CDR3 is also encoded by other nucleotide sequences in the sample. The V gene is TRBV6-5, the J gene TRBJ1-2; D is unclear. This CDR3 region has 13 residues. Looked up from germline, CDR1 is MNHEY and CDR2 is SVGAGI. Trimming cost V 0 bases and J 5 bases, with 7 bases left between them. The CDR3 DNA reads as TGTGCCAGCAGTTACTCAGGCGGATATGGCTACACCTTC. Protein: CASSYSGGYGYTF.

This chain links TRBV11-2 with TRBJ2-1, with 9 positions matching TRBD1. The germline gives CDR1 SGHAT, CDR2 FQNNGV. The CDR3 extends over 16 amino acids. V lost 4 bases and J lost 8; bases outside the gene matches: 12. The CDR3, as DNA: TGTGCCAGCAGCTCATTCCCGGGACAGGGAAGGTATGAGCAGTTCTTC. Residues: CASSSFPGQGRYEQFF. The variable domain in full, completed from reference TRBV11-2 and TRBJ2-1, reads EAGVAQSPRYKIIEKRQSVAFWCNPISGHATLYWYQQILGQGPKLLIQFQNNGVVDDSQLPKDRFSAERLKGVDSTLKIQPAKLEDSAVYLCASSSFPGQGRYEQFFGPGTRLTVL.

V and J are TRBV9 and TRBJ2-4, with TRBD1 matching over 10 bases. V lost 0 bases to trimming and J lost 8 bases; unmatched junction nucleotides: 5. Germline CDR1 reads SGDLS; CDR2 reads YYNGEE. This CDR3 is 15 amino acids long. This CDR3 is CASSVEGTGEHIQYF. The CDR3, as DNA: TGTGCCAGCAGCGTAGAAGGGACAGGGGAACACATTCAGTACTTC.

The V call is TRBV6-4, the J call TRBJ2-5; D gene uncertain. The CDR3 extends over 12 amino acids. Germline loops: CDR1 MRHNA, CDR2 SNTAGT. Between the trimmed V and J ends, which lost 10 bases and 3 bases, there was a span of 12 bases. This CDR3 reads CATVIHEETQYF. CDR3 coding DNA: TGTGCCACCGTCATACACGAAGAGACCCAGTACTTC.

The chain employs TRBV7-2 and TRBJ1-2; D may be TRBD1 (6 bases). The CDR3 has 14 amino acids. V gave up 0 bases and J gave up 8 bases, with 13 bases separating them. Germline CDR1 is SGHTA and CDR2 is FQGNSA. CDR3 residues: CASSLATGAKGYTF. The DNA of the CDR3 is TGTGCCAGCAGCTTAGCGACGGGGGCGAAAGGCTACACCTTC. Full variable domain (rest looked up from reference TRBV7-2 and TRBJ1-2): GAGVSQSPSNKVTEKGKDVELRCDPISGHTALYWYRQSLGQGLEFLIYFQGNSAPDKSGLPSDRFSAERTGGSVSTLTIQRTQQEDSAVYLCASSLATGAKGYTFGSGTRLTVV.

J is TRBJ1-2 and V is TRBV19; 7 bases are a match to TRBD1. Germline CDR1 is LNHDA and CDR2 is SQIVND (reference sequence). The V and J ends lost 4 bases and 1 base, in that order; junction bases with no gene match: 6. The CDR3 extends over 15 amino acids. The CDR3 bases are TGTGCCAGTAGTAGGATGACAGGGATTAACTATGGCTACACCTTC. Translating it yields CASSRMTGINYGYTF.

The chain links TRBV5-1 to TRBJ1-2; D unclear. The germline CDR1 and CDR2 sequences are SGHRS and YFSETQ. This CDR3 comprises 14 residues. Trimming cost V 0 bases and J 8 bases, with 14 bases left between them. CDR3 in DNA: TGCGCCAGCAGCTTGGTCGTACAGCCGGGCGGCTACACCTTC. This encodes CASSLVVQPGGYTF.

The gene calls are TRBV7-9 and TRBJ1-5; D gene unclear. CDR3 length equals 15 residues. With 5 bases removed from V and 0 bases from J, the gap between germline ends came to 11 bases. Looked up from germline, CDR1 is SEHNR and CDR2 is FQNEAQ (reference sequence). CDR3 DNA: TGTGCCAGCAGCCAAGACGGTAATAGCAATCAGCCCCAGCATTTT. This gives the protein CASSQDGNSNQPQHF. Variable domain in full (rest from reference TRBV7-9 and TRBJ1-5): DTGVSQNPRHKITKRGQNVTFRCDPISEHNRLYWYRQTLGQGPEFLTYFQNEAQLEKSRLLSDRFSAERPKGSFSTLEIQRTEQGDSAMYLCASSQDGNSNQPQHFGDGTRLSIL.

The chain carries TRBV11-2 and TRBJ2-2; 7 bases line up with TRBD1. Germline lookup yields CDR1 SGHAT and CDR2 FQNNGV. Unmatched junction bases numbered 4, after V lost 4 bases and J lost 2 bases. The CDR3 runs 15 residues. The CDR3 sequence is CASSSRQGNTGELFF. The CDR3 nucleotides read TGTGCCAGCAGCTCCAGACAGGGAAACACCGGGGAGCTGTTTTTT.

This clone has more than one count but fewer than ten. The V gene is TRBV28, the J gene TRBJ2-3; TRBD2 is a possible D gene (5 bases). Trimming removed 3 bases at V and 1 base at J, with 8 bases between. Germline V gene lookup returns CDR1 MDHEN and CDR2 SYDVKM. The CDR3 extends over 14 amino acids. CDR3 nucleotide sequence: TGTGCCAGCAGTTTTAGGCGGGGCACAGATACGCAGTATTTT. It codes for CASSFRRGTDTQYF.

The chain recombines TRBV6-1 with TRBJ1-5; D is unresolved. CDR1 is MNHNS and CDR2 is SASEGT in the germline V gene. Trimming removed 4 bases from V and 2 bases from J, with 9 bases in between. This CDR3 contains 14 residues. CDR3 DNA: TGTGCCAGCAGTGGGGCTAGTGGCAATCAGCCCCAGCATTTT. This gives the protein CASSGASGNQPQHF.

In this sample, this clone turned up once. The chain is built from TRBV18 and TRBJ1-1; D uncertain. Per germline, CDR1 KGHSH and CDR2 LQKENI. This CDR3 is 15 amino acids long. The germline V and J ends were trimmed by 4 bases and 2 bases, with 14 bases remaining between them. CDR3 in DNA: TGTGCCAGCTCACTCGCGACTGGTGGTAACACTGAAGCTTTCTTT. This translates into CASSLATGGNTEAFF. Drawing the rest from reference TRBV18 and TRBJ1-1, the complete variable domain is NAGVMQNPRHLVRRRGQEARLRCSPMKGHSHVYWYRQLPEEGLKFMVYLQKENIIDESGMPKERFSAEFPKEGPSILRIQQVVRGDSAAYFCASSLATGGNTEAFFGQGTRLTVV.

This chain links TRBV6-1 with TRBJ2-1; D may match TRBD1 or TRBD2 (5 bases each). With 7 bases removed from V and 9 bases from J, the gap between germline ends came to 22 bases. The CDR3 loop spans 15 amino acids. Germline-derived CDR1 and CDR2 are MNHNS and SASEGT. The CDR3 loop is CASTGTDASVREQFF. CDR3 in DNA: TGTGCCAGCACCGGGACGGATGCCTCGGTGCGTGAGCAGTTCTTC.

The chain joins TRBV18 to TRBJ2-5; D unclear. Trimming took off 2 bases at V and 4 bases at J, with 2 bases between the two ends. In germline, CDR1 is KGHSH, CDR2 LQKENI. The CDR3 is made up of 11 amino acids. CDR3 region: CASSPSETQYF. CDR3 DNA sequence: TGTGCCAGCTCACCATCAGAGACCCAGTACTTC.

In this sample, this clone turned up once. V is TRBV5-5 and J is TRBJ1-5, with 8 bases identical to TRBD1. The CDR3 extends over 14 amino acids. V shed 7 bases, J shed 6 bases, and the junction held 9 bases outside the gene matches. Germline V gene data show CDR1 as SGHKS and CDR2 as YYEKEE (reference sequence). The CDR3 nucleotides are TGTGCCAGCGCGACACAGGGGGAGGGTCAGCCCCAGCATTTT. Its translation is CASATQGEGQPQHF.

The genes are TRBV4-3 and TRBJ2-3; D is tentatively TRBD1 or TRBD2 (5 bases each). The CDR3 consists of 16 residues. V was shortened by 0 bases and J by 4 bases, with 14 bases between the two germline ends. Germline V gives CDR1 LGHNA, CDR2 YSLEER. The CDR3 nucleotides are TGCGCCAGCAGCCAAGATCTGGGACCAGGGCCAGATACGCAGTATTTT. As protein: CASSQDLGPGPDTQYF.

The rearrangement joins TRBV7-2 to TRBJ2-4; D assignment may be TRBD1 or TRBD2 (6 bases each). Germline CDR1 SGHTA, CDR2 FQGNSA. Deletions cut 1 base from V and 13 bases from J, with 11 bases between. The CDR3 runs 12 residues. The CDR3 reads CASSLEVGGQYF. As DNA, the CDR3 is TGTGCCAGCAGCTTAGAGGTCGGGGGCCAGTACTTC.

The chain couples TRBV5-1 to TRBJ1-1; unclear D gene. The length of the CDR3 is 14 residues. Trimming left V 4 bases short and J 1 base short, with 11 bases between. Germline V lookup: CDR1 SGHRS, CDR2 YFSETQ. As DNA, the CDR3 is TGCGCCAGCAGCGTGGGCCCGACGAACACTGAAGCTTTCTTT. It is translated as CASSVGPTNTEAFF.

The J gene is TRBJ2-1, the V gene TRBV5-4; TRBD2 agrees at 13 bases. CDR1 and CDR2 from the germline V gene are SGHNT and YYREEE (reference sequence). This CDR3 spans 17 amino acids. V gave up 4 bases and J gave up 7 bases; unmatched junction bases: 11. The CDR3 DNA follows: TGTGCCAGCAGCCCTAACCAACTAGCGGGAGGGGGTAATGAGCAGTTCTTC. Its protein product is CASSPNQLAGGGNEQFF.

V usage is TRBV7-2 and J usage is TRBJ1-2; D is ambiguous. V was shortened by 2 bases and J by 0 bases, with 4 bases between the two germline ends. This CDR3 contains 13 residues. The V gene's germline CDR1 is SGHTA and CDR2 FQGNSA. The CDR3 loop reads CASSLLANYGYTF. CDR3 DNA: TGTGCCAGCAGCTTACTCGCTAACTATGGCTACACCTTC.

V and J are TRBV18 and TRBJ1-5; 7 nucleotides match TRBD1. The CDR3 covers 15 residues. The V and J ends lost 2 bases and 2 bases, in that order; junction bases with no gene match: 3. The V gene's germline CDR1 is KGHSH and CDR2 LQKENI. This CDR3 reads CASSPGQGGNQPQHF. As DNA, the CDR3 is TGTGCCAGCTCACCAGGGCAGGGGGGCAATCAGCCCCAGCATTTT.